This note documents a single T cell receptor beta chain sequence. The Seattle site enrolled patients during active infection and followed them longitudinally. As handled by the study authors: Counts of nucleated cells, estimated from reference gene primer amplification, were obtained. The method was immunoSEQ multiplex PCR; TCRdb's version includes in-frame clones alone and lacks a portion of them. V, J and clone size reflect that table, while D and trimming were determined from the DNA. Here the sample spans under 400,000 clones, about 89% being singletons. Deletions cut 3 bases from V and 5 bases from J, with 7 bases between. This CDR3 comprises 13 residues. The data were obtained in a study of blood T cell repertoires in COVID-19. Turning to the study itself: Sites in the United States, Italy and Spain provided acute and convalescent COVID-19 samples.

This TCR derives from a woman aged 25 to 39 with COVID-19, enrolled during active disease. The sample comprised peripheral blood. V gene TRBV12-3 or TRBV12-4 combines with J gene TRBJ2-2; weak D call: TRBD1 (5 bases). CDR3 protein: CASSLGLTGELFF. The CDR3 DNA is TGTGCCAGCAGTTTGGGGCTTACCGGGGAGCTGTTTTTT.